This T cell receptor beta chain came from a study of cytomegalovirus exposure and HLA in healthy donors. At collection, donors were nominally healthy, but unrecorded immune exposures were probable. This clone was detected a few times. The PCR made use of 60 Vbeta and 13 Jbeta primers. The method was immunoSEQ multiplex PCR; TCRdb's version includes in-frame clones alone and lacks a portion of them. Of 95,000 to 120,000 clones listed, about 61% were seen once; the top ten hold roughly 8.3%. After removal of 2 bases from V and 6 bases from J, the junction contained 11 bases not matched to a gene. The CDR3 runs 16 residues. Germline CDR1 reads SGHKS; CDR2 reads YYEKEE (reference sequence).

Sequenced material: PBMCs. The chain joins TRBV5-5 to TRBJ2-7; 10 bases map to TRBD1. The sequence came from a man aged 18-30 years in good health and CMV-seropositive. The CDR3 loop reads CASSFSGTGVEGEQYF. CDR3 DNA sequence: TGTGCCAGCAGCTTCTCCGGGACAGGGGTAGAAGGCGAGCAGTACTTC.